This is a list of T cell receptor beta chains from one sample in a study of CD8 T cells in Susac syndrome. From the immunoSEQ multiplex PCR reads, TCRdb called clonotypes with MiXCR, one entry per CDR3 protein. This repertoire shows about 300,000 distinct CDR3 sequences, about nine tenths found once; its top ten account for less than 0.2%. Sequencing was performed on CD8+ T cells from PBMCs. The receptors were gathered from a human donor with multiple sclerosis. CDR3s include the opening cysteine and the closing phenylalanine or tryptophan. The D gene is left open where the match is weak. Not all rows give a size; the values are once, few, many and, for expanded clones, a class.

v_call	d_call	j_call	clone_size	cdr3_nt	cdr3_aa
TRBV5-1	.	TRBJ2-3	.	TGCGCCAGCAGTTCCTGGCCCAGTGAGGCAGATACGCAGTATTTT	CASSSWPSEADTQYF
TRBV13	.	TRBJ2-3	.	TGTGCCAGCAGCCCTCCCTCCGAGTCACCGCAGTATTTT	CASSPPSESPQYF
TRBV14	.	TRBJ2-1	once	TGTGCCAGCAGCCAAGAAGACACCACCTACAATGAGCAGTTCTTC	CASSQEDTTYNEQFF
TRBV12-3/TRBV12-4	TRBD1	TRBJ1-2	.	TGTGCCAGCAGTAAGGACAGGGAGAAATTCTATGGCTACACCTTC	CASSKDREKFYGYTF
TRBV13	TRBD1	TRBJ2-7	once	TGTGCCAGCAGCCTACAGGGGATTTCCTACGAGCAGTACTTC	CASSLQGISYEQYF
TRBV6-6	.	TRBJ1-1	.	TGTGCCAGCACCTCTGGGACGAACACTGAAGCTTTCTTT	CASTSGTNTEAFF
TRBV7-9	.	TRBJ2-4	.	TGTGCCAGCAGCTTAGCGCGGGACTTAAACATTCAGTACTTC	CASSLARDLNIQYF
TRBV28	.	TRBJ2-7	.	TGTGCCAGCAAGGGAAGATCGGGAAGAATGGAGCAGTACTTC	CASKGRSGRMEQYF
TRBV5-8	.	TRBJ1-1	.	TGTGCCAGCAGTTTCGGGACGGGGACCAACACTGAAGCTTTCTTT	CASSFGTGTNTEAFF
TRBV6-2/TRBV6-3	.	TRBJ1-5	.	TGTGCCAGCAGCCCCCCCCGGGCAGGCCTCAATCAGCCCCAGCATTTT	CASSPPRAGLNQPQHF
TRBV7-3	.	TRBJ2-3	.	TGTGCCAGCAGCGTACTTAGCGGCACAGATACGCAGTATTTT	CASSVLSGTDTQYF
TRBV28	.	TRBJ2-7	.	TGTGCCAGCAGTCGCCCGGGGTTCCTCCACGAGCAGTACTTC	CASSRPGFLHEQYF
TRBV6-1	TRBD2	TRBJ2-1	.	TGTGCCAGCAGAGACAGCGTGACTAGCGAAGAAGATGAGCAGTTCTTC	CASRDSVTSEEDEQFF
TRBV20-1	.	TRBJ2-2	.	TGCAGTGCTAGAGGGGGAACGAACACCGGGGAGCTGTTTTTT	CSARGGTNTGELFF
TRBV4-1	.	TRBJ1-3	.	TGCGCCAGCAGCCAACGTAGACGGAACTCTGGAAACACCATATATTTT	CASSQRRRNSGNTIYF
TRBV7-9	.	TRBJ1-2	few	TGTGCCAGCAGCTTATCGGCAATGGGGGGCTACACCTTC	CASSLSAMGGYTF
TRBV10-3	.	TRBJ2-1	.	TGTGCCATCAGGGACGGGGAGTACAATGAGCAGTTCTTC	CAIRDGEYNEQFF
TRBV7-6	.	TRBJ2-3	.	TGTGCCAGCAGCCAATTAGCGGTACGGGGCACAGATACGCAGTATTTT	CASSQLAVRGTDTQYF
TRBV9	TRBD2	TRBJ2-7	.	TGTGCCAGCAGCGTAGGACTAGCGGGTGATTCCTACGAGCAGTACTTC	CASSVGLAGDSYEQYF
TRBV3-1	TRBD2	TRBJ2-5	.	TGTGCCAGCAGCCAGGGCGCCGGGACTAGCGGGTTTGGGACCCAGTACTTC	CASSQGAGTSGFGTQYF
TRBV28	.	TRBJ2-7	.	TGTGCCAGCACGCCCCTCGGGGGCTCCGGGGAGGAGCAGTACTTC	CASTPLGGSGEEQYF
TRBV11-2	.	TRBJ2-2	.	TGTGCCAGCAGCTTAGGGACCGCCGGGGAGCTGTTTTTT	CASSLGTAGELFF
TRBV20-1	.	TRBJ2-7	once	TGCAGTGCTAGTGGGCTAGCGAGCTCCTACGAGCAGTACTTC	CSASGLASSYEQYF
TRBV2	TRBD1	TRBJ2-7	once	TGTGCCAGCAGGGACACTTGGACAGGGATCTCCTACGAGCAGTACTTC	CASRDTWTGISYEQYF
TRBV29-1	.	TRBJ1-1	.	TGCAGCGTTGAAGTCAGGGGAGATGGCACTGAAGCTTTCTTT	CSVEVRGDGTEAFF
TRBV7-3	.	TRBJ2-3	.	TGTGCCAGCTCGGGACGCACAGATACGCAGTATTTT	CASSGRTDTQYF
TRBV4-1	TRBD2	TRBJ2-7	.	TGCGCCAGCAGCTCCCCGACTAGCGGGGGCGGATACGAGCAGTACTTC	CASSSPTSGGGYEQYF
TRBV5-1	.	TRBJ2-1	.	TGCGCCAGCAGCTCACCCATCGCCCTAGGGTCTCCGGATTACAATGAGCAGTTCTTC	CASSSPIALGSPDYNEQFF
TRBV7-9	TRBD2	TRBJ2-1	.	TGTGCCAGCAGCCCGGCGGGGGGTCATGAGCAGTTCTTC	CASSPAGGHEQFF
TRBV28	.	TRBJ2-7	few	TGTGCCAGCAGCCCCCTAGCTGGGGGTTACGAGCAGTACTTC	CASSPLAGGYEQYF
TRBV27	TRBD1	TRBJ2-1	few	TGTGCCAGCAGTTTAGAGGCAGGGGGCCTCAATGAGCAGTTCTTC	CASSLEAGGLNEQFF
TRBV27	TRBD1	TRBJ2-7	.	TGTGCCAGCAGTTCAGCCGGGACAGAAGCCTACGAGCAGTACTTC	CASSSAGTEAYEQYF
TRBV27	.	TRBJ2-7	.	TGTGCCAGCAGTTTATCCGGACCCCGAGGGTACGAGCAGTACTTC	CASSLSGPRGYEQYF
TRBV5-4	.	TRBJ1-4	.	TGTGCCAGCAGCCCCTGGAGGACTGAAAAACTGTTTTTT	CASSPWRTEKLFF
TRBV19	.	TRBJ2-3	.	TGTGCCAGTAGTTGGTCAAGCACAGATACGCAGTATTTT	CASSWSSTDTQYF
TRBV5-1	.	TRBJ1-4	.	TGCGCCAGCAGCTCGTGGCAAGGGAATGAAAAACTGTTTTTT	CASSSWQGNEKLFF
TRBV5-4	.	TRBJ1-2	.	TGTGCCAGTAGGACCCCGGAGAATGGCTACACCTTC	CASRTPENGYTF
TRBV6-5	.	TRBJ2-7	.	TGTGCCAGCAGCTCCTCGACGGAAACCTACGAGCAGTACTTC	CASSSSTETYEQYF
TRBV4-3	TRBD1	TRBJ2-7	.	TGCGCCAGCAGCCAAGAGACAGGGTCGGGCGAGCAGTACTTC	CASSQETGSGEQYF
TRBV13	TRBD2	TRBJ2-7	.	TGTGCCAGCAGCTTAATGGGACTAGGGGCCTACGAGCAGTACTTC	CASSLMGLGAYEQYF
TRBV6-5	.	TRBJ2-1	.	TGTGCCAGCAGTTACTCGGGTGAGCAGTTCTTC	CASSYSGEQFF
TRBV19	TRBD2	TRBJ2-1	.	TGTGCCAGTAAGGTGGGAGGGAATGAGCAGTTCTTC	CASKVGGNEQFF
TRBV13	TRBD1	TRBJ1-2	.	TGTGCCAGCAGTCCGGGACAGGGCTCCAACTATGGCTACACCTTC	CASSPGQGSNYGYTF
TRBV6-4	TRBD2	TRBJ2-1	.	TGTGCCAGCAGTGATTCGACTAGCGGATACAATGAGCAGTTCTTC	CASSDSTSGYNEQFF
TRBV4-1	.	TRBJ2-2	.	TGCGCCAGCAGCCAAGTGGCAGGTGCCGGGGAGCTGTTTTTT	CASSQVAGAGELFF
TRBV6-2/TRBV6-3	.	TRBJ2-7	.	TGTGCCAGCAGCAACTGGGGGGTCCACGAGCAGTACTTC	CASSNWGVHEQYF
TRBV7-2	.	TRBJ2-1	.	TGTGCCAGCAGCTTGGAAGACATCGGGTTTGTTTATGATGAGCAGTTCTTC	CASSLEDIGFVYDEQFF
TRBV7-2	.	TRBJ2-1	few	TGTGCCAGCAGCCCGTCAGGAGCCTGGGAGGAGCAGTTCTTC	CASSPSGAWEEQFF